The clone carrying this T cell receptor beta chain was observed a handful of times. Its antigen is not known. This entry is derived from a study of cytomegalovirus exposure and HLA in healthy donors. The wider study: A preliminary data release comprised approximately 85 million unique TCRs obtained from HLA-typed donors.

General study results and limits: Earlier analysis found most TCR beta V segments productive about 87% or about 30% of the time. With later analysis, a missense DCLRE1C variant became linked to TCR beta V- and J-gene trimming.

Both 60 Vbeta primers and 13 Jbeta primers went into the PCR. In the original processing: Around 80 million unique TCR beta chains, roughly 11 million of them shared, were counted by a later analysis. Sequenced by immunoSEQ multiplex PCR; TCRdb stores in-frame clones only, minus some. V and J calls and clone size are those listed in that table; D and trimming were worked out from the DNA. The sample carries 110,000 or so clones, about 78% recorded once. V shed 0 bases and J shed 3 bases, with 8 bases lying between them. The CDR3 contains 14 residues. Germline V CDR1 and CDR2: LGHNA, YNFKEQ. The sequencing sample was made of PBMCs. The chain employs TRBV4-2 and TRBJ2-5, with a tentative D call TRBD2 (5 bases). The receptor was isolated from a woman aged 25 to 39 in good health and CMV-seropositive. In DNA form, the CDR3 reads TGTGCCAGCAGCCAAGAAACGGGAAAAGAGACCCAGTACTTC. Protein: CASSQETGKETQYF.